This entry lists 21 T cell receptor beta chains sequenced from one sample in a study of cytomegalovirus exposure and HLA in healthy donors. The study ran its PCR with 60 Vbeta and 13 Jbeta primers. Using immunoSEQ multiplex PCR, the repertoire was profiled, and TCRdb retains in-frame clones only, with some absent. In the table there are 100,000 or so clones, about four fifths of which are singletons. What was sequenced was PBMCs. The receptors were sampled from a man in his forties in good health and CMV-seronegative.

The genes are TRBV7-2 and TRBJ2-3; D may be TRBD2 (6 bases). The CDR3 contains 14 residues. In germline, CDR1 is SGHTA, CDR2 FQGNSA. V was cut by 7 bases and J by 0 bases, with 11 bases left in between. The CDR3 here is CASTNRGSTDTQYF. The CDR3 DNA reads TGTGCCAGCACTAACCGGGGGAGCACAGATACGCAGTATTTT. The full variable domain, completed using reference TRBV7-2 and TRBJ2-3, is GAGVSQSPSNKVTEKGKDVELRCDPISGHTALYWYRQSLGQGLEFLIYFQGNSAPDKSGLPSDRFSAERTGGSVSTLTIQRTQQEDSAVYLCASTNRGSTDTQYFGPGTRLTVL.

The CDR3 DNA reads as TGCGCCAGCAGCCCGGACGGGACACTGGTCTACGAGCAGTACTTC. This sequence encodes CASSPDGTLVYEQYF. The chain uses TRBV5-1 and TRBJ2-7, with a tentative D call TRBD1 (6 bases). Looked up from germline, CDR1 is SGHRS and CDR2 is YFSETQ. V was cut by 4 bases and J by 3 bases, with 17 bases left in between. The CDR3 runs 15 residues.

This clone was recorded only once. This CDR3 reads CASSMRVQRESGANVLTF. In nucleotides, the CDR3 is TGTGCCAGCAGCATGCGGGTGCAGCGGGAGTCTGGGGCCAACGTCCTGACTTTC. The chain employs TRBV7-9 and TRBJ2-6, with 8 positions matching TRBD2. The CDR3 is 18 amino acids. Germline V lookup: CDR1 SEHNR, CDR2 FQNEAQ (reference sequence). J gave up 1 base and V 5 bases, and 10 bases lay outside the gene matches.

J is TRBJ2-1 and V is TRBV9, with a tentative D call TRBD2 (5 bases). Germline lookup yields CDR1 SGDLS and CDR2 YYNGEE. The CDR3 length is 16 residues. V dropped 5 bases and J dropped 2 bases, with 17 bases sitting between them. CDR3 DNA: TGTGCCAGCAGTGGTCGGGATATTGGCCCCTACAATGAGCAGTTCTTC. As protein: CASSGRDIGPYNEQFF.

The chain combines TRBV4-1 with TRBJ1-5; 7 nucleotides line up with TRBD1. The germline V gene encodes CDR1 MGHRA and CDR2 YSYEKL. This CDR3 spans 15 amino acids. The V and J ends lost 2 bases and 6 bases, in that order; junction bases with no gene match: 7. CDR3 nucleotide sequence: TGCGCCAGCAGCCAAAACAGGGGAGAAGGTCAGCCCCAGCATTTT. As protein: CASSQNRGEGQPQHF.

This clone was detected once. The chain links TRBV7-9 to TRBJ1-2; D possibly corresponds to TRBD1 (6 bases). V dropped 5 bases and J dropped 2 bases, with 15 bases sitting between them. The CDR3 contains 15 residues. Per the germline V gene, CDR1 is SEHNR and CDR2 is FQNEAQ (reference sequence). In DNA form, the CDR3 reads TGTGCCAGCAGCCCCCTATGGGACACCAACTATGGCTACACCTTC. Its protein product is CASSPLWDTNYGYTF.

The chain couples TRBV6-1 to TRBJ1-5; weak D call: TRBD1 (5 bases). CDR3 length: 14 residues. Trimming left V 1 base short and J 7 bases short, with 11 bases between. Germline CDR1 MNHNS, CDR2 SASEGT. CDR3 residues: CASSEDGPGQPQHF. The CDR3 DNA reads as TGTGCCAGCAGTGAAGATGGCCCAGGGCAGCCCCAGCATTTT.

The chain recombines TRBV28 with TRBJ1-1; TRBD1 aligns across 8 bases. Per germline, CDR1 MDHEN and CDR2 SYDVKM. Trimming at V came to 7 bases and at J to 6 bases, leaving 10 bases not matched to a gene. This CDR3 is built from 14 residues. The CDR3 reads CASTPDRVLPEAFF. DNA for the CDR3: TGTGCCAGCACCCCGGACAGGGTCCTTCCTGAAGCTTTCTTT.

The V and J genes are TRBV4-1 and TRBJ2-2, with TRBD2 matching 7 bases. J was trimmed by 4 bases and V by 3 bases; bases with no gene match: 8. The germline V gene has CDR1 MGHRA and CDR2 YSYEKL. The CDR3 length is 16 residues. CDR3 nucleotides: TGCGCCAGCAGCCAGACTCTAGCGGTCGGCACCGGGGAGCTGTTTTTT. As protein: CASSQTLAVGTGELFF.

The J gene is TRBJ2-7, the V gene TRBV5-5; D remains unclear. The germline V gene has CDR1 SGHKS and CDR2 YYEKEE (reference sequence). The CDR3 loop spans 14 amino acids. Trimming pared 1 base from V and 2 bases from J, leaving 10 bases between. CDR3 region: CASSLSNFPYEQYF. The CDR3, as DNA: TGTGCCAGCAGCTTGTCCAATTTCCCCTACGAGCAGTACTTC.

Concerning this clone: One junction end disagrees with the germline gene, perhaps due to a read error. J is TRBJ2-4 and V is TRBV4-1; 9 bases agree with TRBD2. CDR3 size: 15 residues. Looked up from germline, CDR1 is MGHRA and CDR2 is YSYEKL. The CDR3: CASSQGIIRAGGLHF. The CDR3 region has the DNA TGCGCCAGCAGCCAAGGCATTATAAGAGCGGGAGGTTTACACTTC.

The chain couples TRBV9 to TRBJ1-6; 9 bases match TRBD1. CDR3 length equals 18 residues. V shed 1 base, J shed 5 bases, and the junction held 10 bases outside the gene matches. Germline CDR1 reads SGDLS; CDR2 reads YYNGEE. The CDR3 DNA sequence: TGTGCCAGCAGCGTACTCGATCAGACAGGGGGTGATAATTCACCCCTCCACTTT. Translation gives CASSVLDQTGGDNSPLHF.

This chain connects TRBV7-9 to TRBJ1-1; 9 positions agree with TRBD1. The trim removed 5 bases at V and 7 bases at J, leaving 8 bases unmatched. The CDR3 runs to 14 residues. Per germline, CDR1 SEHNR and CDR2 FQNEAQ (reference sequence). The CDR3 loop reads CASSRGTGKVEAFF. In DNA form, the CDR3 reads TGTGCCAGCAGCAGGGGGACAGGGAAGGTTGAAGCTTTCTTT.

The V gene is TRBV27, the J gene TRBJ2-3, with TRBD1 identical over 8 bases. The V segment lost 5 bases and the J segment 2 bases; nucleotides outside the gene matches: 9. Germline V gives CDR1 MNHEY, CDR2 SMNVEV (reference sequence). CDR3 length: 16 amino acids. The DNA for the CDR3 is TGTGCCAGCAGTCCCAATCCAGGGGGCACCACAGATACGCAGTATTTT. Translation gives CASSPNPGGTTDTQYF.

V and J are TRBV6-1 and TRBJ2-5, with 8 bases identical to TRBD1. CDR1 and CDR2 (germline): MNHNS, SASEGT. Trimming removed 1 base from V and 2 bases from J; junction bases left unmatched: 6. The CDR3 length is 16 residues. CDR3 nucleotides: TGTGCCAGCAGTGAAGGAGCCGGGACAGGACAAGAGACCCAGTACTTC. Its translation is CASSEGAGTGQETQYF.

The gene calls are TRBV29-1 and TRBJ1-1, with a weak D call TRBD1 (5 bases). The CDR3 covers 12 residues. The V gene's germline CDR1 is SQVTM and CDR2 ANQGSEA. Trimming left V 6 bases short and J 10 bases short, with 18 bases between. CDR3: CSVARAGFGAFF. CDR3 sequence (DNA): TGCAGCGTAGCCAGGGCGGGATTTGGAGCTTTCTTT.

This clone has just a few counts. V is TRBV10-3 and J is TRBJ1-1; 8 positions match TRBD1. V lost 8 bases to trimming and J lost 5 bases; unmatched junction nucleotides: 7. CDR3 length: 13 residues. Germline V gene sequence: CDR1 ENHRY, CDR2 SYGVKD. DNA for the CDR3: TGTGCCATCGAGGCAGGGGGCGGAACTGAAGCTTTCTTT. This translates into CAIEAGGGTEAFF.

The count of this clone is one. This chain joins TRBV9 and TRBJ2-7; no reliable D call. The CDR3 has 12 residues. In germline, CDR1 is SGDLS, CDR2 YYNGEE. Deletions cut 0 bases from V and 7 bases from J, with 8 bases between. In nucleotides, the CDR3 is TGTGCCAGCAGCGTAGCTCCGGGTGAGCAGTACTTC. Translation: CASSVAPGEQYF.

The chain is built from TRBV4-3 and TRBJ2-1; 11 bases agree with TRBD2. The CDR3 has 16 amino acids. V lost 2 bases to trimming and J lost 10 bases; unmatched junction nucleotides: 10. CDR1 and CDR2 from the germline V gene are LGHNA and YSLEER. This chain's CDR3 is CASSQYSSGGLEEQFF. The CDR3 nucleotides read TGCGCCAGCAGCCAATATTCTAGCGGGGGGTTGGAAGAGCAGTTCTTC.

V gene TRBV19 combines with J gene TRBJ1-5; 8 nucleotides match TRBD1. J lost 4 bases, V lost 6 bases, and 5 bases had no gene match. Germline values: CDR1 LNHDA, CDR2 SQIVND (reference sequence). The CDR3 consists of 14 residues. The DNA of the CDR3 is TGTGCCAGTAGAGGGACAGGTCGGAATCAGCCCCAGCATTTT. It encodes CASRGTGRNQPQHF. Full variable domain (rest looked up from reference TRBV19 and TRBJ1-5): DGGITQSPKYLFRKEGQNVTLSCEQNLNHDAMYWYRQDPGQGLRLIYYSQIVNDFQKGDIAEGYSVSREKKESFPLTVTSAQKNPTAFYLCASRGTGRNQPQHFGDGTRLSIL.

For this clone: At one end the junction does not follow the germline gene, possibly because of a read error. J is TRBJ2-3 and V is TRBV4-3; possible D gene TRBD2, 6 bases. Germline assignment: CDR1 LGHNA and CDR2 YSLEER. The CDR3 spans 20 residues. This CDR3 reads CVSSYRLVRGEVDEADTQYF. The CDR3 region has the DNA TGCGTCAGCAGCTACAGACTAGTGCGGGGAGAGGTGGATGAGGCAGATACGCAGTATTTT.